The 3 T cell receptor beta chains below all came from one sample that was sequenced in a study of response to subunit inactivated influenza vaccine. MiXCR was run by TCRdb on the RT-PCR reads, yielding one entry per CDR3 protein. This sample has over 800,000 distinct CDR3 sequences, with 21% found just once. The specimen comprised PBMCs from blood, sampled around 5 days after vaccination. The receptors shown here come from a man aged 50-59 years who received an inactivated influenza vaccine.

Many counts were recorded for this clonotype. The rearrangement joins TRBV9 to TRBJ2-2; TRBD2 matches 13 bases. Germline values: CDR1 SGDLS, CDR2 YYNGEE. This CDR3 has 15 residues. J was trimmed by 5 bases and V by 2 bases; bases with no gene match: 0. The CDR3 coding sequence is TGTGCCAGCAGCGTGGGACTAGCGGGAACCGGGGAGCTGTTTTTT. This sequence encodes CASSVGLAGTGELFF. Full variable domain (outside the CDR3, taken from reference TRBV9 and TRBJ2-2): DSGVTQTPKHLITATGQRVTLRCSPRSGDLSVYWYQQSLDQGLQFLIQYYNGEERAKGNILERFSAQQFPDLHSELNLSSLELGDSALYFCASSVGLAGTGELFFGEGSRLTVL.

This rearrangement joins TRBV4-1 to TRBJ1-6; TRBD1 matches at 7 bases. The V segment lost 1 base and the J segment 9 bases; nucleotides outside the gene matches: 3. Germline V gene data show CDR1 as MGHRA and CDR2 as YSYEKL. CDR3 size: 14 residues. Here the CDR3 DNA reads TGCGCCAGCAGCCAAGGGACAGGCCGTTCACCCCTCCACTTT. The encoded protein is CASSQGTGRSPLHF.

V usage is TRBV29-1 and J usage is TRBJ1-6, with a tentative D call TRBD1 (5 bases). The V end was cut by 5 bases, the J end by 4 bases, with 12 bases between. Germline CDR1 is SQVTM and CDR2 is ANQGSEA. This CDR3 is 14 amino acids long. This CDR3 is CSVRTGLYNSPLHF. The CDR3 DNA reads TGCAGCGTTCGTACAGGCCTGTATAATTCACCCCTCCACTTT.